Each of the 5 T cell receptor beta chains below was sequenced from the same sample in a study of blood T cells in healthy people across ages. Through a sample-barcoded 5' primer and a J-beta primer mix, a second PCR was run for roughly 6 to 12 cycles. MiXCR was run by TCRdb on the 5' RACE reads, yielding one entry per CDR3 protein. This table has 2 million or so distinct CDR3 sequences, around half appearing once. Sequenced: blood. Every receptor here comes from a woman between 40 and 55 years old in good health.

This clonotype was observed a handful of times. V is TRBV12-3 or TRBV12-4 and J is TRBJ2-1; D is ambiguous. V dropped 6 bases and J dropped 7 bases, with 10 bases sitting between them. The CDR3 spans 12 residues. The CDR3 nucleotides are TGTGCCAGCAGCACAGCGTGGAATGAGCAGTTCTTC. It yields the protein CASSTAWNEQFF.

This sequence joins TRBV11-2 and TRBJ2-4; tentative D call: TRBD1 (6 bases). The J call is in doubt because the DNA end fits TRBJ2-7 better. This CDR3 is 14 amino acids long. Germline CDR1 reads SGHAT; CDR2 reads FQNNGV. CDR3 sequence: CASSLGAQGREQYF. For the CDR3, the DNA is TGTGCCAGCAGCTTAGGGGCACAGGGTCGCGAGCAGTACTTC.

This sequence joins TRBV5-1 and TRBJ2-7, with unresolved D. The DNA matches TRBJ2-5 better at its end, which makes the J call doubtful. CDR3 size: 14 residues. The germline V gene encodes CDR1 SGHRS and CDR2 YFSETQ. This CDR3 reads CASSFGSAFETQYF. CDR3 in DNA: TGCGCCAGCAGCTTTGGCAGTGCTTTTGAGACCCAGTACTTC.

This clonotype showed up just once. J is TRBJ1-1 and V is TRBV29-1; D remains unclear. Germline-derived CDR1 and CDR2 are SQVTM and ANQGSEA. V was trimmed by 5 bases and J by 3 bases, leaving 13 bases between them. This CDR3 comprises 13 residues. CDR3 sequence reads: CSVRKGRDTEAFF. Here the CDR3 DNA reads TGCAGCGTTAGGAAGGGTAGGGACACTGAAGCTTTCTTT.

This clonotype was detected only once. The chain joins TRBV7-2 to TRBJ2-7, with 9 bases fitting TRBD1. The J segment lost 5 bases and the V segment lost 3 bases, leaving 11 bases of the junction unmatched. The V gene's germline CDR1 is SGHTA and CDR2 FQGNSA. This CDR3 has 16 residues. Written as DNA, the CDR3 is TGTGCCAGCAGCTTTTCACAGGGGGCGATTATCCACGAGCAGTACTTC. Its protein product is CASSFSQGAIIHEQYF.